The rows below give T cell receptor beta chains drawn from one sample of a study of Ad26.COV2.S vaccination and SARS-CoV-2 variants. Produced via immunoSEQ multiplex PCR; TCRdb's table is partial and in-frame only. The repertoire holds more than 120,000 clones, with roughly 88% as singletons. This specimen was peripheral blood, taken after recovery from COVID-19. These receptors originate from a human donor who had recovered from COVID-19. Both conserved end residues are part of each CDR3. Fields, in order: J gene, CDR3 length, clone size, V gene, D gene, CDR3 protein, CDR3 DNA. D genes are given only for firm matches. Only part of the rows carry a size: once, few, many, or a class if the clone is expanded.

TRBJ1-1 | 16 | . | TRBV14 | . | CASSQSPMVGDTEAFF | TGTGCCAGCAGCCAATCTCCCATGGTGGGGGACACTGAAGCTTTCTTT
TRBJ2-3 | 18 | . | TRBV6-2/TRBV6-3 | TRBD2 | CASSSSARLAGITDTQYF | TGTGCCAGCAGTTCTAGTGCGCGGCTAGCGGGGATCACAGATACGCAGTATTTT
TRBJ1-1 | 14 | . | TRBV7-2 | . | CASSLQGKDTEAFF | TGTGCCAGCAGCTTACAAGGGAAGGACACTGAAGCTTTCTTT
TRBJ2-3 | 16 | . | TRBV7-9 | . | CASSLRGGMSPDTQYF | TGTGCCAGCAGCTTACGGGGAGGTATGTCACCAGATACGCAGTATTTT
TRBJ2-5 | 14 | . | TRBV7-2 | . | CASSFQGGQETQYF | TGTGCCAGCAGCTTCCAGGGGGGCCAAGAGACCCAGTACTTC
TRBJ2-1 | 14 | once | TRBV19 | TRBD2 | CASSAGGPYNEQFF | TGTGCCAGTAGTGCGGGGGGGCCGTACAATGAGCAGTTCTTC
TRBJ1-1 | 13 | . | TRBV6-6 | TRBD1 | CASSPQGAPEAFF | TGTGCCAGCAGTCCCCAGGGGGCCCCTGAAGCTTTCTTT
TRBJ2-5 | 15 | . | TRBV19 | . | CASSPPGGGTETQYF | TGTGCCAGTAGTCCCCCCGGGGGAGGAACGGAGACCCAGTACTTC
TRBJ2-1 | 14 | . | TRBV4-3 | . | CASSQQQGSNEQFF | TGCGCCAGCAGCCAACAACAGGGTTCCAATGAGCAGTTCTTC
TRBJ2-5 | 14 | . | TRBV27 | TRBD1 | CASSLQGAEETQYF | TGTGCCAGCAGTTTACAGGGGGCGGAAGAGACCCAGTACTTC
TRBJ1-6 | 14 | few | TRBV19 | . | CASRFSSYNSPLHF | TGTGCCAGCAGATTTAGCTCCTATAATTCACCCCTCCACTTT
TRBJ2-3 | 15 | . | TRBV7-8 | TRBD2 | CASSLGSGGADTQYF | TGTGCCAGCAGCTTAGGGAGCGGGGGGGCAGATACGCAGTATTTT
TRBJ2-2 | 16 | once | TRBV6-1 | . | CASSDTGPKNTGELFF | TGTGCCAGCAGTGACACGGGACCGAAAAACACCGGGGAGCTGTTTTTT
TRBJ2-1 | 15 | . | TRBV7-2 | . | CASSPKASPYNEQFF | TGTGCCAGCAGCCCCAAGGCTAGCCCCTACAATGAGCAGTTCTTC
TRBJ2-7 | 15 | once | TRBV5-4 | TRBD2 | CASSIRGGLSYEQYF | TGTGCCAGCAGTATACGGGGGGGCCTCAGTTACGAGCAGTACTTC
TRBJ2-6 | 15 | . | TRBV28 | . | CASSQFGSGANVLTF | TGTGCCAGCAGCCAATTCGGGTCTGGGGCCAACGTCCTGACTTTC
TRBJ2-3 | 11 | . | TRBV20-1 | . | CSARMTDTQYF | TGCAGTGCTAGGATGACAGATACGCAGTATTTT
TRBJ1-5 | 14 | . | TRBV2 | . | CASSGFNSNQPQHF | TGTGCCAGCAGTGGATTCAATAGCAATCAGCCCCAGCATTTT
TRBJ2-7 | 17 | . | TRBV15 | TRBD1 | CATSRDSARQGANEQYF | TGTGCCACCAGCAGAGATTCAGCGAGACAGGGGGCCAACGAGCAGTACTTC
TRBJ2-5 | 13 | . | TRBV12-3/TRBV12-4 | . | CASSFGDGETQYF | TGTGCCAGCAGTTTCGGGGACGGTGAGACCCAGTACTTC
TRBJ2-1 | 17 | . | TRBV4-1 | . | CASSQTSRRVGSNEQFF | TGCGCCAGCAGCCAAACCTCCCGCAGGGTCGGGTCCAATGAGCAGTTCTTC
TRBJ2-2 | 14 | . | TRBV3-1/TRBV3-2 | . | CASSQVLGSGELFF | TGTGCCAGCAGCCAAGTCTTAGGTTCCGGGGAGCTGTTTTTT
TRBJ2-7 | 15 | . | TRBV30 | TRBD1 | CAWRGQFVASYEQYF | TGTGCCTGGAGGGGACAGTTCGTAGCCTCCTACGAGCAGTACTTC
TRBJ2-7 | 16 | . | TRBV27 | TRBD2 | CASSLRLAGGLGEQYF | TGTGCCAGCAGTCTGAGACTAGCGGGGGGGCTTGGCGAGCAGTACTTC